This TCR beta chain came from a study of blood T cell repertoires in COVID-19. In the study overall: Sites in the United States, Italy and Spain provided acute and convalescent COVID-19 samples.

The junction had 6 bases not matched to a gene; V was cut back by 2 bases and J by 5 bases. The germline gives CDR1 MNHNS, CDR2 SASEGT. This CDR3 has 15 amino acids. In the authors' workflow: Estimation of nucleated cell counts was performed using reference gene primer amplification. Sequencing used immunoSEQ multiplex PCR; TCRdb keeps in-frame clones, though not all of them. The D gene and trimming were derived from the DNA, and the V and J assignments and clone size from that table. The sample lists roughly 70,000 clones, 89% occurring once. Sequenced material: peripheral blood. The J gene is TRBJ2-1, the V gene TRBV6-1; 7 bases map to TRBD1. This clonotype was sampled from a woman aged 50 to 60 with active COVID-19. For the CDR3, the DNA is TGTGCCAGCAGTGAATCCGGGACAGCTAACAATGAGCAGTTCTTC. As protein: CASSESGTANNEQFF.